Below are 11 T cell receptor beta chains sequenced from a single sample in a study of T cell responses to AZD1222 COVID-19 vaccine. Sequencing was performed with immunoSEQ multiplex PCR; in TCRdb, only in-frame clones are kept and a portion is missing. The sample lists some 64,000 clones; about 90% were seen once. Sequenced here: peripheral blood, sampled on day 0 of AZD1222 vaccination. Every receptor here comes from an adult in good health.

The chain uses TRBV10-2 and TRBJ2-5, with D maybe TRBD2 (6 bases). The CDR3 totals 14 residues. The V end was cut by 6 bases, the J end by 0 bases, with 11 bases between. Germline V CDR1 and CDR2: WSHSY, SAAADI. The CDR3 is CASSLASDQETQYF. DNA for the CDR3: TGCGCCAGCAGCCTAGCTAGCGACCAAGAGACCCAGTACTTC.

This clone was seen only once. The J gene is TRBJ1-6, the V gene TRBV3-1 (or the pseudogene TRBV3-2); D is unresolved. Per the germline V gene, CDR1 is LGHDT and CDR2 is YNNKEL (reference sequence). The CDR3 is 16 amino acids. V lost 0 bases and J lost 9, with 15 bases in between. The CDR3 loop is CASSQDPSPLGSPLHF. CDR3 DNA: TGTGCCAGCAGCCAAGATCCCAGTCCTTTGGGTTCACCCCTCCACTTT.

The J gene is TRBJ1-4, the V gene TRBV28, with D perhaps TRBD1 (5 bases). The CDR3 covers 16 residues. CDR1 and CDR2 (germline): MDHEN, SYDVKM. V gave up 2 bases and J gave up 5 bases, with 15 bases separating them. As DNA, the CDR3 is TGTGCCAGCAGTTTAACAGGCCGGGGAAGGAATGAAAAACTGTTTTTT. This sequence encodes CASSLTGRGRNEKLFF. The variable domain in full, with the rest retrieved from reference TRBV28 and TRBJ1-4, is DVKVTQSSRYLVKRTGEKVFLECVQDMDHENMFWYRQDPGLGLRLIYFSYDVKMKEKGDIPEGYSVSREKKERFSLILESASTNQTSMYLCASSLTGRGRNEKLFFGSGTQLSVL.

CDR3 residues: CASSDFLYEQYF. DNA of the CDR3: TGTGCCAGCAGCGATTTCTTATACGAGCAGTACTTC. This chain links TRBV2 with TRBJ2-7; D unclear. CDR1 and CDR2 (germline): SNHLY, FYNNEI. The CDR3 is made up of 12 amino acids. V lost 6 bases, J lost 4 bases, and 10 bases lay in between.

The chain uses TRBV4-2 and TRBJ2-7; tentative D call: TRBD2 (5 bases). V shed 0 bases and J shed 12 bases, with 9 bases lying between them. CDR1 is LGHNA and CDR2 is YNFKEQ in the germline V gene. CDR3 length equals 11 residues. CDR3 protein: CASSQEGRLYF. Written as DNA, the CDR3 is TGTGCCAGCAGCCAAGAAGGGAGACTGTACTTC.

The J gene is TRBJ2-2, the V gene TRBV7-8; D might be TRBD1 (6 bases). CDR1 is SGHVS and CDR2 is FQNEAQ in the germline V gene. Trimming shortened V by 1 base and J by 7 bases, and 7 bases separated the two germline ends. This CDR3 comprises 13 residues. The CDR3 DNA reads TGTGCCAGCAGCTTAGACAGGGTCGGGGAGCTGTTTTTT. Amino acids: CASSLDRVGELFF.

CDR3 in DNA: TGTGCCAGCAGTGCCAACAGGGGGTCTAGCAATCAGCCCCAGCATTTT. This translates into CASSANRGSSNQPQHF. The genes are TRBV6-1 and TRBJ1-5; TRBD1 matches at 8 bases. The trim removed 4 bases at V and 0 bases at J, leaving 5 bases unmatched. This CDR3 contains 16 residues. Germline CDR1 reads MNHNS; CDR2 reads SASEGT.

This clone was seen once. V gene TRBV19 combines with J gene TRBJ1-3, with a tentative D call TRBD1 (5 bases). Germline V gene lookup returns CDR1 LNHDA and CDR2 SQIVND (reference sequence). V was clipped by 3 bases and J by 3 bases, with 12 bases between them. CDR3 length: 15 amino acids. CDR3 in DNA: TGTGCCAGTAGTATGGGATATAGGGGTGGAAACACCATATATTTT. It specifies CASSMGYRGGNTIYF. Full variable domain (remainder filled in from reference TRBV19 and TRBJ1-3): DGGITQSPKYLFRKEGQNVTLSCEQNLNHDAMYWYRQDPGQGLRLIYYSQIVNDFQKGDIAEGYSVSREKKESFPLTVTSAQKNPTAFYLCASSMGYRGGNTIYFGEGSWLTVV.

The V gene is TRBV27, the J gene TRBJ1-2, with a tentative D call TRBD1 (5 bases). CDR1 is MNHEY and CDR2 is SMNVEV in the germline V gene (reference sequence). This CDR3 is 13 amino acids long. Trimming left V 5 bases short and J 7 bases short, with 14 bases between. The CDR3: CASSPGGPSGYTF. In DNA, the CDR3 is TGTGCCAGCAGTCCCGGGGGTCCGAGTGGCTACACCTTC.

The rearrangement joins TRBV5-5 to TRBJ2-7; tentatively, D is TRBD1 (5 bases). The CDR3 contains 13 residues. Germline assignment: CDR1 SGHKS and CDR2 YYEKEE (reference sequence). V lost 6 bases and J lost 2, with 12 bases in between. DNA for the CDR3: TGTGCCAGCATCACAGACAGCACCTACGAGCAGTACTTC. This encodes CASITDSTYEQYF.

The chain couples TRBV2 to TRBJ1-5; maybe TRBD1 (5 bases). The CDR3 length is 19 residues. V was trimmed by 6 bases and J by 1 base, leaving 25 bases between them. From germline, CDR1 is SNHLY and CDR2 FYNNEI. For the CDR3, the DNA is TGTGCCAGCAGGCACGGGGCTCCGGGTCTCGGGCTGAGCAATCAGCCCCAGCATTTT. It yields the protein CASRHGAPGLGLSNQPQHF.